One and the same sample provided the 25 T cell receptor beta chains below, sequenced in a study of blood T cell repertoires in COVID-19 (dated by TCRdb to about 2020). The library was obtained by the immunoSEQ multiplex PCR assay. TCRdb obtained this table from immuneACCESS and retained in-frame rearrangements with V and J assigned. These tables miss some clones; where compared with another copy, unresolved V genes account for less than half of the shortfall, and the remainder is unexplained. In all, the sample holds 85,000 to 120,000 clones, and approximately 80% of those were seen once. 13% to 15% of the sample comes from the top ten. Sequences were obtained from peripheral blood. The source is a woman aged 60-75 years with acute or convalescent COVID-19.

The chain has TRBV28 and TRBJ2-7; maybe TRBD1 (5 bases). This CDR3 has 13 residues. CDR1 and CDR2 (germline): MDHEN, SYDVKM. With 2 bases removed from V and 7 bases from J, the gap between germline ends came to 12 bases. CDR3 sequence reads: CASSLSRALEQYF. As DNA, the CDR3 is TGTGCCAGCAGTTTAAGCAGGGCTTTGGAGCAGTACTTC. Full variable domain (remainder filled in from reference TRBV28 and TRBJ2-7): DVKVTQSSRYLVKRTGEKVFLECVQDMDHENMFWYRQDPGLGLRLIYFSYDVKMKEKGDIPEGYSVSREKKERFSLILESASTNQTSMYLCASSLSRALEQYFGPGTRLTVT.

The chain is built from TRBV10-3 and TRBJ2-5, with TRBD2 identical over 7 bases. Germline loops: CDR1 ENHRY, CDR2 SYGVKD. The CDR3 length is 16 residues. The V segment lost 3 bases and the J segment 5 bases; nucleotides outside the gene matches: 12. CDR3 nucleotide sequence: TGTGCCATCAGTGATTTGGGCGGGAGTTGGCATGAGACCCAGTACTTC. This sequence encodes CAISDLGGSWHETQYF.

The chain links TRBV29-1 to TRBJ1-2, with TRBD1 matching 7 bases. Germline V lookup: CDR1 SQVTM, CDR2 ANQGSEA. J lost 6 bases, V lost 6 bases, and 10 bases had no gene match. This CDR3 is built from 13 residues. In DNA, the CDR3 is TGCAGCGTCGGGGCCGGACAGGAAGATGGCTACACCTTC. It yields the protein CSVGAGQEDGYTF.

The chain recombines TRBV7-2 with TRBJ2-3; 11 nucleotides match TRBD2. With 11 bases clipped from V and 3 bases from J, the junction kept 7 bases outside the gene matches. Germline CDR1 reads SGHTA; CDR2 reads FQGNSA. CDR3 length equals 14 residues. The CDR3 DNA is TGTGCCTGCAAACTAGCGGGGGTTACAGATACGCAGTATTTT. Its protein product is CACKLAGVTDTQYF.

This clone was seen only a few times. CDR3 sequence: CASSPSPTDTQYF. The CDR3 DNA reads as TGTGCCAGCAGTCCCTCTCCCACAGATACGCAGTATTTT. The V gene is TRBV6-4, the J gene TRBJ2-3; D ambiguous. The CDR3 runs to 13 residues. V lost 5 bases and J 2 bases, leaving 8 bases between the germline ends. The germline V gene has CDR1 MRHNA and CDR2 SNTAGT.

The CDR3, as DNA: TGTGCCAGCAGTGAAAGGGGACAGGAGTACAATGAGCAGTTCTTC. Its protein is CASSERGQEYNEQFF. The chain joins TRBV2 to TRBJ2-1, with TRBD1 matching over 8 bases. CDR1 is SNHLY and CDR2 is FYNNEI in the germline V gene. The V and J ends lost 2 bases and 4 bases, in that order; junction bases with no gene match: 4. The CDR3 length is 15 residues. The full variable domain, rest sourced from reference TRBV2 and TRBJ2-1, is EPEVTQTPSHQVTQMGQEVILRCVPISNHLYFYWYRQILGQKVEFLVSFYNNEISEKSEIFDDQFSVERPDGSNFTLKIRSTKLEDSAMYFCASSERGQEYNEQFFGPGTRLTVL.

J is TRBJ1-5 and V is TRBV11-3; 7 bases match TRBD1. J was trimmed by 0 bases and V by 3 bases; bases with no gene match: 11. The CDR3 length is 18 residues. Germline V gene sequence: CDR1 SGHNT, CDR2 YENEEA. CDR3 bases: TGTGCCAGCAGCTTCACCGGGGGACAGCCATATAGCAATCAGCCCCAGCATTTT. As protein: CASSFTGGQPYSNQPQHF.

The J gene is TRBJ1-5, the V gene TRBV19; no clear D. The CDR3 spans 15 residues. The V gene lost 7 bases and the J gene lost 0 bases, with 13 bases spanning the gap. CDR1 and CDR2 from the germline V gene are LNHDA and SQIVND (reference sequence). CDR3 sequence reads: CASKVAEYSNQPQHF. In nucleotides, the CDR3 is TGTGCCAGTAAGGTAGCGGAATATAGCAATCAGCCCCAGCATTTT.

The CDR3 nucleotides read TGTGCCAGCAGCCCCGGGACAGGAAAATTGGGAAACACTGAAGCTTTCTTT. Translating gives CASSPGTGKLGNTEAFF. V and J are TRBV7-9 and TRBJ1-1; 8 positions agree with TRBD1. Per the germline V gene, CDR1 is SEHNR and CDR2 is FQNEAQ (reference sequence). V was pared by 5 bases and J by 2 bases, with 13 bases of the junction left unmatched. This CDR3 has 17 residues.

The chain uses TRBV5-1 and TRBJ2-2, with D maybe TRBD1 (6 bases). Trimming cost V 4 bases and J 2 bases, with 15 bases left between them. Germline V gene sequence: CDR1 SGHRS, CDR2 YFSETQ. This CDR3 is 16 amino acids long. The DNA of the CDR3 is TGCGCCAGCAGCATTCGACAGGCCTCTAACACCGGGGAGCTGTTTTTT. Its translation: CASSIRQASNTGELFF.

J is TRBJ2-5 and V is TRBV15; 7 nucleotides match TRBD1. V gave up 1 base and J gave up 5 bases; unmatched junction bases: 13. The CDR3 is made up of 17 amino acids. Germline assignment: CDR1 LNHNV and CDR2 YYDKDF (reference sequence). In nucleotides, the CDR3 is TGTGCCACCAGCAGAGCGGGGACAGTCGGCAACACCGAGACCCAGTACTTC. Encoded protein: CATSRAGTVGNTETQYF.

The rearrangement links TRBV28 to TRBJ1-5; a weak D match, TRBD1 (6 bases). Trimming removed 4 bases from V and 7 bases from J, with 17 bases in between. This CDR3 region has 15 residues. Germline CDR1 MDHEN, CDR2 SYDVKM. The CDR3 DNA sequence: TGTGCCAGCAGTTCGGGGGGGGCGATGGGACAGCCCCAGCATTTT. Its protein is CASSSGGAMGQPQHF.

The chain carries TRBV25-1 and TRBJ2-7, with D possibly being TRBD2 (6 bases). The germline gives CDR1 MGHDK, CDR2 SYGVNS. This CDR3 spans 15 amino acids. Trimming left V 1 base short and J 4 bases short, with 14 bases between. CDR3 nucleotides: TGTGCCAGCAGTGAATCCGGGGGAGGATTTTACGAGCAGTACTTC. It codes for CASSESGGGFYEQYF.

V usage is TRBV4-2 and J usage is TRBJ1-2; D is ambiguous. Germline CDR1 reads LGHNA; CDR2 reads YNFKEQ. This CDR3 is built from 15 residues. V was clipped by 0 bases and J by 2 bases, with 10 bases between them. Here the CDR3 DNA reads TGTGCCAGCAGCCAAGAAATACGCCGGAACTATGGCTACACCTTC. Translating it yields CASSQEIRRNYGYTF.

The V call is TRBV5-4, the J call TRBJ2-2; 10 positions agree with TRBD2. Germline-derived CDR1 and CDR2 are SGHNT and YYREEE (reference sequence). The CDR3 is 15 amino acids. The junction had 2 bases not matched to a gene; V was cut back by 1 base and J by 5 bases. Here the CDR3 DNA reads TGTGCCAGCAGCTTGCTAGCGGGAGTTACCGGGGAGCTGTTTTTT. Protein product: CASSLLAGVTGELFF.

CDR3 protein: CASSLSNSYEQYF. Here the CDR3 DNA reads TGTGCCAGCAGTTTATCTAATTCCTACGAGCAGTACTTC. The chain combines TRBV27 with TRBJ2-7; D not resolved. This CDR3 region has 13 residues. Germline CDR1 and CDR2: MNHEY and SMNVEV (reference sequence). V was pared by 0 bases and J by 1 base, with 4 bases between.

The CDR3 sequence: CASRGGTGLSYEQYF. DNA for the CDR3: TGTGCCAGCAGGGGCGGGACAGGACTTTCCTACGAGCAGTACTTC. This sequence joins TRBV2 and TRBJ2-7, with 8 bases fitting TRBD1. V shed 6 bases and J 1 base; nucleotides not matched to a gene: 8. Germline assignment: CDR1 SNHLY and CDR2 FYNNEI. The CDR3 has 15 residues. Using reference TRBV2 and TRBJ2-7 for the parts outside the CDR3, the full variable domain is EPEVTQTPSHQVTQMGQEVILRCVPISNHLYFYWYRQILGQKVEFLVSFYNNEISEKSEIFDDQFSVERPDGSNFTLKIRSTKLEDSAMYFCASRGGTGLSYEQYFGPGTRLTVT.

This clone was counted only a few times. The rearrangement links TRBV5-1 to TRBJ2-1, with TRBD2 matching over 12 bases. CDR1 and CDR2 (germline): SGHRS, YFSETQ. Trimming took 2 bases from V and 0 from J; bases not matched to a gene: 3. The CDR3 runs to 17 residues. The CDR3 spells CASSFLAGGNSYNEQFF. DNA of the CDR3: TGCGCCAGCAGCTTTCTAGCGGGGGGGAACTCCTACAATGAGCAGTTCTTC.

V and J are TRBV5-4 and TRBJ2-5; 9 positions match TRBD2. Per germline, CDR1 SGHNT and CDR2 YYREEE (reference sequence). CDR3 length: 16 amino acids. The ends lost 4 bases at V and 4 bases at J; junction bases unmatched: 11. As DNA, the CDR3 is TGTGCCAGCAGCCTCAGACTAGCGGAGGTAGGAGAGACCCAGTACTTC. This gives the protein CASSLRLAEVGETQYF.

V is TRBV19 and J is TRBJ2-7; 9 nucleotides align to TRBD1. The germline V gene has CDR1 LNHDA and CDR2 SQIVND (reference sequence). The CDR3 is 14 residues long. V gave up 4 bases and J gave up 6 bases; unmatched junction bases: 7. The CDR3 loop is CASSKDRGRAEQYF. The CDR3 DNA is TGTGCCAGTAGTAAGGACAGGGGCAGAGCCGAGCAGTACTTC.

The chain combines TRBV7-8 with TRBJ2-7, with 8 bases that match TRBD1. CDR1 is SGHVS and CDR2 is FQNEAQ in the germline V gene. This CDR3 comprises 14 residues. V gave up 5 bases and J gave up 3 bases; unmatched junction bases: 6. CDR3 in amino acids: CASSAGQGVYEQYF. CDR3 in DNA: TGTGCCAGCAGCGCCGGACAGGGAGTCTACGAGCAGTACTTC.

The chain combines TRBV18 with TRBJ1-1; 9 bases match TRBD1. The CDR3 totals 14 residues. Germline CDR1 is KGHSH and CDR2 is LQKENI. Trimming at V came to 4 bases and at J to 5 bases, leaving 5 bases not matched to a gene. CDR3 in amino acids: CASSLQGAKTEAFF. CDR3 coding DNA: TGTGCCAGCTCACTACAGGGGGCTAAGACTGAAGCTTTCTTT.

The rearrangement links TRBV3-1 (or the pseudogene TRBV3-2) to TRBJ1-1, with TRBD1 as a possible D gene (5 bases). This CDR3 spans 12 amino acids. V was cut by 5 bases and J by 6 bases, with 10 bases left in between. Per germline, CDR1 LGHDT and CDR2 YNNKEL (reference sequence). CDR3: CASSSDTAEAFF. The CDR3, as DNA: TGTGCCAGCAGCTCGGACACGGCTGAAGCTTTCTTT.

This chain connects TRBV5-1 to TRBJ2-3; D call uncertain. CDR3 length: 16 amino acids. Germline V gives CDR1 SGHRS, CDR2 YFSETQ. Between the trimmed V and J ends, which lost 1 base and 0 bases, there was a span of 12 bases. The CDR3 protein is CASSLPDAASTDTQYF. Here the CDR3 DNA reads TGCGCCAGCAGCTTGCCAGATGCTGCTAGCACAGATACGCAGTATTTT. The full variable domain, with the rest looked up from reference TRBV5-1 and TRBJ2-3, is KAGVTQTPRYLIKTRGQQVTLSCSPISGHRSVSWYQQTPGQGLQFLFEYFSETQRNKGNFPGRFSGRQFSNSRSEMNVSTLELGDSALYLCASSLPDAASTDTQYFGPGTRLTVL.

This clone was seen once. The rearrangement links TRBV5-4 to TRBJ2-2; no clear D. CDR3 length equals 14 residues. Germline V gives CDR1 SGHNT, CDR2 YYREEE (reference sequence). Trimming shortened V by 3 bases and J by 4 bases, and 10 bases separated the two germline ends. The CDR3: CASSSPTSTGELFF. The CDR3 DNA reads TGTGCCAGCAGCTCGCCCACCAGCACCGGGGAGCTGTTTTTT.